Listed here is a single T cell receptor beta chain. This clonotype was seen many times. Its antigen remains undetermined. No much larger clone exists at a distance of one base, and base qualities are not known. The data belong to a study of T-cell memory formation after mild COVID-19 (dated by TCRdb to the early 2020s). Study-level background: TCR sequence clusters from the two donors were found to be largely donor specific. In a couple of donors, T-cell clones that expanded and contracted after mild COVID-19 were tracked by sequencing TCRalpha and TCRbeta repertoires over time. Two young, previously healthy adult volunteers made up the cohort, one male and one female.

As encoded in the germline V gene, CDR1 is SGHRS while CDR2 is YFSETQ. V was cut back by 2 bases and J by 3 bases, leaving a gap of 15 bases between them. CDR3 length: 15 amino acids, cysteine to phenylalanine. Solely the CDR3 DNA is kept, with 45 bases framed from the first base. The listed sequencing device is Illumina NovaSeq 6000. TCRalpha and TCRbeta cDNA libraries were constructed by 5'RACE with constant-segment primers, with sample barcodes and unique molecular identifiers being introduced. Trizol reagent was used to extract RNA from every sample. Amplification of the libraries took two PCR steps, and the second step added a second sample barcode plus Illumina TruSeq adapters. Libraries were sequenced on an Illumina NovaSeq with 2 x 150 bp paired-end reads. Concerning the study's data processing: With migec v1.2.7, reads were demultiplexed and then collapsed into UMI-guided consensus sequences. Using mixcr v2.1.11, UMI consensuses were aligned to TRA and TRB V and J templates and then assembled into clonotypes. A clonotype was counted as expanded or contracted only when both edgeR and NoisET called the clonotype significant, with the noise models trained on biological replicates. edgeR calls used a false discovery rate-adjusted p below 0.01 and a log2 fold-change threshold of 1. As an exploratory analysis of dynamics, max-normalized trajectories of the 1000 most abundant clonotypes were examined with PCA combined with hierarchical clustering. Each responding clone was given a CD4 or CD8 phenotype based on the CD4+ and CD8+ repertoires, which had been sequenced separately. The raw public data were reprocessed by TCRdb itself: fastp quality trimming at Q25, MiXCR clonotype calling, in-frame beta chains only. A single entry per CDR3 protein holds the most common genes and DNA from its merged rows. Clone size and V and J calls follow TCRdb, not the original study. The sample has 300,000 to 350,000 distinct CDR3 sequences on record, 10% to 15% of them singletons. The ten largest clones represent around a fifth of the sample.

Beyond this particular receptor, the publication reports: Some responding clones were detected in pre-infection memory, which suggested that pre-existing cross-reactive memory T cells had joined the SARS-CoV-2 response. Only two mild cases were covered by the study, and larger cohorts that include severe cases with pre-infection samples were considered necessary. The second-wave clones that peaked on day 37 were not confirmed to be SARS-CoV-2 specific. From day 15 to 85, contracting clones showed balanced CD4/CD8 phenotypes, whereas a second wave of clones that expanded from day 15 to 37 leaned towards CD4+. Contracting CD4+ clones were found mainly in CM and EM memory subsets, while CD8+ clones were enriched in EMRA.

Ficoll-Paque density gradient centrifugation was used to isolate PBMCs. This clonotype was obtained from a man aged 18-30 years who had mild COVID-19 (a few samples of this study predate the infection). The sample titles of this study are shuffled in the database, so cell type and time point are left out; the donor was told from shared clones. The V and J genes are TRBV5-1 and TRBJ2-7; the D segment could be TRBD1, given 5 matching bases. Material: PBMCs or a T cell subset sorted from them (not recorded which). In nucleotides, the sequence is TGCGCCAGCAGCTTAGGAATAGGGGATGGCTACGAGCAGTACTTC. This gives the protein CASSLGIGDGYEQYF.